Listed below are T cell receptor beta chains from one sample, sequenced in a study of ipilimumab plus nivolumab after autologous stem cell transplantation. Here immunoSEQ multiplex PCR was the method, and the copy in TCRdb shows in-frame clones only, minus some. Of 84,000 or so clones in the sample, 83% were seen once. The source was PBMCs, collected in a trial of ipilimumab plus nivolumab as post-transplant consolidation. The receptors come from a male donor with diffuse large B-cell lymphoma. Both conserved end residues are part of each CDR3. A D gene is named only where the DNA matches it firmly. Some rows have no size entry. The others give once, few or many, or a class for an expanded clone.

V gene	clone size	J gene	D gene	CDR3 protein	CDR3 DNA
TRBV4-1	-	TRBJ1-2	-	CASSQPTGRRTGYTF	TGCGCCAGCAGCCAACCAACGGGGAGGAGAACTGGCTACACCTTC
TRBV7-3	-	TRBJ1-6	-	CASSLTRNSPLHF	TGTGCCAGCAGCTTAACGCGTAATTCACCCCTCCACTTT
TRBV7-8	-	TRBJ1-1	-	CASSSLRQTEAFF	TGTGCCAGCAGCTCCCTCCGGCAGACTGAAGCTTTCTTT
TRBV19	-	TRBJ1-1	-	CASSKRGTEAFF	TGTGCCAGTAGCAAAAGGGGCACTGAAGCTTTCTTT
TRBV9	few	TRBJ1-1	-	CASSVTIEGTEAFF	TGTGCCAGCAGCGTTACGATAGAAGGGACTGAAGCTTTCTTT
TRBV5-1	-	TRBJ2-2	-	CASSREVGAGELFF	TGCGCCAGCAGCAGGGAAGTCGGCGCCGGGGAGCTGTTTTTT
TRBV5-4	-	TRBJ1-2	TRBD1	CASSPGTGGNYGYTF	TGTGCCAGCAGCCCCGGGACAGGGGGCAACTATGGCTACACCTTC
TRBV5-1	-	TRBJ2-5	-	CASSKSRGGRGETQYF	TGCGCCAGCAGCAAATCAAGGGGAGGCAGAGGAGAGACCCAGTACTTC
TRBV18	-	TRBJ1-1	-	CASSPAGGREPFF	TGTGCCAGCTCACCCGCGGGGGGGCGCGAACCTTTCTTT
TRBV11-2	-	TRBJ2-5	TRBD1	CASSQGGRTGGQETQYF	TGTGCCAGCAGCCAAGGAGGCAGGACAGGGGGCCAAGAGACCCAGTACTTC
TRBV5-1	-	TRBJ1-2	-	CASRLSPGRSLNYGYTF	TGCGCCAGCAGGCTTTCCCCCGGACGGAGCTTAAACTATGGCTACACCTTC
TRBV7-2	-	TRBJ2-7	TRBD1	CASSQDRGSYEQYF	TGTGCCAGCAGCCAGGACAGGGGGTCCTACGAGCAGTACTTC
TRBV5-6	-	TRBJ1-1	TRBD1	CASSLIARTGSTEAFF	TGTGCCAGCAGCTTGATTGCGAGGACAGGGAGCACTGAAGCTTTCTTT
TRBV19	-	TRBJ2-3	-	CASSIEGHKTDTQYF	TGTGCCAGTAGTATAGAGGGTCATAAAACAGATACGCAGTATTTT
TRBV2	-	TRBJ2-7	-	CASRDYRNEQYF	TGTGCCAGCAGAGATTACAGGAACGAGCAGTACTTC
TRBV18	once	TRBJ2-5	TRBD1	CASSPPAGGSLKTQYF	TGTGCCAGCTCACCACCGGCAGGGGGCTCATTAAAGACCCAGTACTTC
TRBV4-2	-	TRBJ1-4	-	CASSPDSSEKLFF	TGTGCCAGCAGCCCGGACTCAAGTGAAAAACTGTTTTTT
TRBV6-5	once	TRBJ2-7	TRBD1	CATKPGDSSYEQYF	TGTGCCACCAAGCCTGGGGACAGCTCCTACGAGCAGTACTTC
TRBV2	-	TRBJ2-7	-	CASGGTADYEQYF	TGTGCCAGCGGGGGGACAGCTGACTACGAGCAGTACTTC
TRBV7-9	-	TRBJ1-6	TRBD1	CASSSRQGSSYNSPLHF	TGTGCCAGCAGCTCCCGACAGGGTTCCTCCTATAATTCACCCCTCCACTTT
TRBV5-4	-	TRBJ1-1	TRBD1	CASSLDWTGMNTEAFF	TGTGCCAGCAGCTTGGATTGGACAGGGATGAACACTGAAGCTTTCTTT
TRBV9	-	TRBJ2-7	-	CASSVGRGLTYEQYF	TGTGCCAGCAGCGTAGGAAGGGGACTGACATACGAGCAGTACTTC
TRBV6-1	-	TRBJ2-1	-	CASSEAQLGNEQFF	TGTGCCAGCAGTGAAGCGCAACTGGGTAATGAGCAGTTCTTC
TRBV19	-	TRBJ1-2	-	CASELRQPNYGYTF	TGTGCCAGCGAGCTGAGACAACCTAACTATGGCTACACCTTC
TRBV4-1	-	TRBJ1-2	-	CASSQEPDGANYGYTF	TGCGCCAGCAGCCAGGAACCCGACGGAGCTAACTATGGCTACACCTTC
TRBV11-2	-	TRBJ2-3	TRBD2	CASSKAGVFIDTQYF	TGTGCCAGCAGTAAAGCGGGGGTCTTTATAGATACGCAGTATTTT
TRBV5-5	-	TRBJ2-7	-	CASSLVGRASEQYF	TGTGCCAGCAGCTTGGTCGGCAGGGCAAGCGAGCAGTACTTC
TRBV5-4	-	TRBJ2-7	TRBD1	CASSIGQAFSYEQYF	TGTGCCAGCAGCATAGGACAGGCTTTTTCCTACGAGCAGTACTTC
TRBV18	-	TRBJ2-2	-	CASSQGDDTGELFF	TGTGCCAGCTCACAGGGGGATGACACCGGGGAGCTGTTTTTT
TRBV1	few	TRBJ2-1	-	CTSSLNIAGSLSYNEQFF	TGCACCAGCAGCCTAAACATAGCGGGGTCCCTCTCCTACAATGAGCAGTTCTTC
TRBV19	-	TRBJ1-5	-	CASTARWERKGPQHF	TGTGCCAGTACGGCCCGTTGGGAGAGGAAAGGGCCCCAGCATTTT
TRBV7-9	-	TRBJ2-7	TRBD2	CASSPTGGANEQYF	TGTGCCAGCAGCCCCACCGGGGGGGCCAACGAGCAGTACTTC
TRBV6-1	-	TRBJ1-1	TRBD1	CATRQGFSSTEAFF	TGTGCTACGAGACAGGGTTTTTCGAGCACTGAAGCTTTCTTT
TRBV5-8	-	TRBJ1-1	TRBD1	CASSGGTGGRAGTEAFF	TGTGCCAGCAGCGGGGGAACAGGGGGCCGGGCGGGCACTGAAGCTTTCTTT
TRBV2	once	TRBJ1-5	-	CASSLLPERPQHF	TGTGCCAGCAGTCTACTGCCCGAACGGCCCCAGCATTTT
TRBV27	-	TRBJ2-2	-	CASSSGPARGELFF	TGTGCCAGCAGTTCTGGGCCAGCCCGTGGGGAGCTGTTTTTT
TRBV9	-	TRBJ2-7	TRBD2	CASSVGGGGYEQYF	TGTGCCAGCAGCGTAGGCGGCGGGGGCTACGAGCAGTACTTC
TRBV19	few	TRBJ1-5	-	CASSRLSYGNQPQHF	TGTGCCAGTAGTAGGTTGTCGTACGGCAATCAGCCCCAGCATTTT
TRBV6-5	-	TRBJ1-2	TRBD1	CASSDRGRYGYTF	TGTGCCAGCAGTGACAGGGGGCGCTATGGCTACACCTTC
TRBV6-5	-	TRBJ1-1	TRBD1	CASSPGTGKNTEAFF	TGTGCCAGCAGTCCCGGGACAGGGAAGAACACTGAAGCTTTCTTT
TRBV4-1	-	TRBJ1-1	-	CASRGELVAPGAEAFF	TGCGCCAGCAGGGGCGAGCTGGTGGCGCCTGGAGCTGAAGCTTTCTTT
TRBV7-9	-	TRBJ2-2	TRBD1	CASSTTGADTGELFF	TGTGCCAGCAGCACGACAGGGGCGGACACCGGGGAGCTGTTTTTT
TRBV4-1	-	TRBJ2-1	-	CASSQAPAGSYNEQFF	TGCGCCAGCAGCCAAGCACCCGCCGGGTCCTACAATGAGCAGTTCTTC
TRBV28	-	TRBJ1-1	TRBD1	CASSLRADRGRREAFF	TGTGCCAGCAGTTTAAGGGCTGACAGGGGGCGGAGGGAAGCTTTCTTT
TRBV7-9	-	TRBJ2-2	TRBD2	CASSRTSGGNTGELFF	TGTGCCAGCAGCAGAACTAGCGGGGGAAACACCGGGGAGCTGTTTTTT
TRBV7-8	-	TRBJ1-5	-	CASSRKRRGDYSNQPQHF	TGTGCCAGCAGCCGTAAGCGCAGGGGAGACTATAGCAATCAGCCCCAGCATTTT
TRBV7-9	-	TRBJ2-7	-	CASSSRMSSYEQYF	TGTGCCAGCAGCTCCCGGATGAGCTCCTACGAGCAGTACTTC
TRBV30	few	TRBJ2-7	TRBD1	CAWSPGQGTYEQYF	TGTGCCTGGAGTCCGGGACAGGGGACCTACGAGCAGTACTTC
TRBV27	-	TRBJ2-3	-	CASSLRTGWADTQYF	TGTGCCAGCAGTCTCCGGACTGGATGGGCAGATACGCAGTATTTT
TRBV7-6	few	TRBJ2-7	TRBD1	CASSLVGGGGATGAIREEQYF	TGTGCCAGCAGCTTAGTTGGAGGGGGAGGAGCGACAGGGGCCATTCGGGAAGAGCAGTACTTC
TRBV6-5	few	TRBJ1-1	-	CASSLGGRTEAFF	TGTGCCAGCAGCCTCGGGGGGAGAACTGAAGCTTTCTTT
TRBV15	-	TRBJ1-4	TRBD1	CATSPAGGEREKLFF	TGTGCCACCAGCCCCGCAGGGGGCGAGAGGGAAAAACTGTTTTTT
TRBV5-1	-	TRBJ2-5	-	CASSLGGRETQYF	TGCGCCAGCAGCTTGGGGGGCCGGGAGACCCAGTACTTC
TRBV5-1	-	TRBJ1-1	-	CASSYVGGTEAFF	TGCGCCAGCAGCTACGTAGGGGGGACTGAAGCTTTCTTT
TRBV19	-	TRBJ2-7	-	CASSIGGFYEQYF	TGTGCCAGTAGTATAGGAGGGTTCTACGAGCAGTACTTC